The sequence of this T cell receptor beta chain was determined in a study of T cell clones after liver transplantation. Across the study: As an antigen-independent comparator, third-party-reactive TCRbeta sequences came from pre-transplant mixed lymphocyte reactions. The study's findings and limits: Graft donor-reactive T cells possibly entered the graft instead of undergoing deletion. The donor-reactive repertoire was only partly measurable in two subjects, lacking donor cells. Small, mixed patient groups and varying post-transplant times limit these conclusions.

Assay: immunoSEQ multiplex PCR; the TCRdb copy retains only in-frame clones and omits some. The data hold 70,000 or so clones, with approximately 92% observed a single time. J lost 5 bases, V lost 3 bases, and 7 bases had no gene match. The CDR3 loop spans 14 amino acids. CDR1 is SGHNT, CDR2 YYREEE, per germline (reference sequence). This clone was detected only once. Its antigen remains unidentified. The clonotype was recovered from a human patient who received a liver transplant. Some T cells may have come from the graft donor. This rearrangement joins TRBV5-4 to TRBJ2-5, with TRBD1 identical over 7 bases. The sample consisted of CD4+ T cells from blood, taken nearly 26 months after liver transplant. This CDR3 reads CASSWSQGLETQYF. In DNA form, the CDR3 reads TGTGCCAGCAGCTGGTCACAGGGGTTGGAGACCCAGTACTTC.